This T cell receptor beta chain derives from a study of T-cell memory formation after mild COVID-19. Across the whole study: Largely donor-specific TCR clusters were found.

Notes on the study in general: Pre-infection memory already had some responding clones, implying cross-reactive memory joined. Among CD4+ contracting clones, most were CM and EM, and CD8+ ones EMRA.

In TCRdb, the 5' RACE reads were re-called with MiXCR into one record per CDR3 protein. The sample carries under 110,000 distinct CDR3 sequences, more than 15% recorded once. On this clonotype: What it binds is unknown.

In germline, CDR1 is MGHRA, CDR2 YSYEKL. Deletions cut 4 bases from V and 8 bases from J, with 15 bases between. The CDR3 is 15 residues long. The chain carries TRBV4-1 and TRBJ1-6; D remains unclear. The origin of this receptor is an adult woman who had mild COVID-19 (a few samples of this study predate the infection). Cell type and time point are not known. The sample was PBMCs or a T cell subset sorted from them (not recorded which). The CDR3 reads CASSPPPGGDSPLHF. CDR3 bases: TGCGCCAGCAGCCCGCCGCCCGGTGGAGATTCACCCCTCCACTTT.